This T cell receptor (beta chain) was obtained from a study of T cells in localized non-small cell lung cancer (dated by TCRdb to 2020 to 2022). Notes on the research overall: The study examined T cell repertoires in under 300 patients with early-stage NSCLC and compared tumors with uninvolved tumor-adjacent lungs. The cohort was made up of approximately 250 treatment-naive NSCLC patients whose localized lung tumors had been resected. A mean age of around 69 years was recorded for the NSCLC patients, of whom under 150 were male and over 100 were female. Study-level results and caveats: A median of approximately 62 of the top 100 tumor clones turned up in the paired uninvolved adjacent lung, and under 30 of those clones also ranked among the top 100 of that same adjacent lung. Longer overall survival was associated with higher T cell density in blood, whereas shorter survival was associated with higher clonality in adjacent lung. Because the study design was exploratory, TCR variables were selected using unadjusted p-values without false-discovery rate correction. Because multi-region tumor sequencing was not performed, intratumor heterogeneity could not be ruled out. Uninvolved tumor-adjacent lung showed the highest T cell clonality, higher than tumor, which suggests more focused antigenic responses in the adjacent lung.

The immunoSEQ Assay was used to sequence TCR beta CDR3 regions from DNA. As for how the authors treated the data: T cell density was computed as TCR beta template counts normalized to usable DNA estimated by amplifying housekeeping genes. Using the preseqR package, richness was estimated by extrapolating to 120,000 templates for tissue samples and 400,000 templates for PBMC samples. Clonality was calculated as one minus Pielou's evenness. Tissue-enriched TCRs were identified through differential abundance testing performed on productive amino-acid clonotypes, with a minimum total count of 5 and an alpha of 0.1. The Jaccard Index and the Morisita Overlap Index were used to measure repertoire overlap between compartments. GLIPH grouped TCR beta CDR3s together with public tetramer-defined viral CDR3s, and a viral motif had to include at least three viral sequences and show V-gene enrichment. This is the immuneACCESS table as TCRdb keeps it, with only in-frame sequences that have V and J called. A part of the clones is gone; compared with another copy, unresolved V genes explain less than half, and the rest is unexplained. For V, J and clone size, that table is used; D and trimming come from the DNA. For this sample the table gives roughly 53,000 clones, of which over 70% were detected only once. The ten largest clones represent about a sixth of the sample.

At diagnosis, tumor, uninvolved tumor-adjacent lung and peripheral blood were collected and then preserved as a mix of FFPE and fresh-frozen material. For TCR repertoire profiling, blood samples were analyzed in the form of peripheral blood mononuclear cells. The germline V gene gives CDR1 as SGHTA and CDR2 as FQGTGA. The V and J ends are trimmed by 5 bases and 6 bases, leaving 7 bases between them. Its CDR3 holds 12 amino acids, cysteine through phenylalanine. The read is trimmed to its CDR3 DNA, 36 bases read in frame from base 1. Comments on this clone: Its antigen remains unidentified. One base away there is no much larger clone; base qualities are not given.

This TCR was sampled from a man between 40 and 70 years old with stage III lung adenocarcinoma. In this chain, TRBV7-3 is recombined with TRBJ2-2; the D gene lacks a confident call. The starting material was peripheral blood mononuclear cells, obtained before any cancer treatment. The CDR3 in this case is CASSPNAGELFF. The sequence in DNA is TGTGCCAGCAGCCCCAACGCCGGGGAGCTGTTTTTT.